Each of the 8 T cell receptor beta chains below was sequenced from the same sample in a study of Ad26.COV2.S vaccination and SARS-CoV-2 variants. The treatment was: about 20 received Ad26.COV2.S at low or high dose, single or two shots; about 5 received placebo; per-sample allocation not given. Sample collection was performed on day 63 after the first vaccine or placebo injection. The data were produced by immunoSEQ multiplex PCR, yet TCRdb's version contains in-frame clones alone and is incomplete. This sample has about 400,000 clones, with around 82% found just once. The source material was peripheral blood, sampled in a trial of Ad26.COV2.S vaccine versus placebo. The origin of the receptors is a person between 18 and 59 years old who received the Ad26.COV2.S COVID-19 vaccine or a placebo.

CDR3 in amino acids: CASSLVGGTEAFF. DNA of the CDR3: TGTGCCAGCAGCTTAGTAGGGGGAACTGAAGCTTTCTTT. This chain joins TRBV11-3 and TRBJ1-1; the D gene is possibly TRBD1 (6 bases). V was pared by 1 base and J by 5 bases, with 8 bases between. CDR1 is SGHNT and CDR2 is YENEEA in the germline V gene. This CDR3 region has 13 residues. Full variable domain (missing parts from reference TRBV11-3 and TRBJ1-1): EAGVVQSPRYKIIEKKQPVAFWCNPISGHNTLYWYLQNLGQGPELLIRYENEEAVDDSQLPKDRFSAERLKGVDSTLKIQPAELGDSAVYLCASSLVGGTEAFFGQGTRLTVV.

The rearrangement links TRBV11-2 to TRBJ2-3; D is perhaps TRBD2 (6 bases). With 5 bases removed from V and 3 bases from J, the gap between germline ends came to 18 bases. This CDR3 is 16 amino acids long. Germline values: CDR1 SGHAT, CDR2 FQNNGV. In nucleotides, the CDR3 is TGTGCCAGCAGCCCTTTATGGGGGGTAGGAACAGATACGCAGTATTTT. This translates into CASSPLWGVGTDTQYF.

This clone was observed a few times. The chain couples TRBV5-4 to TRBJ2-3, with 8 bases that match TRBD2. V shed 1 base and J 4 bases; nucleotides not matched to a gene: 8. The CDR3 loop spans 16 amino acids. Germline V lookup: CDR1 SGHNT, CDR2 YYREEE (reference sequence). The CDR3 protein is CASSLRRGVVSDTQYF. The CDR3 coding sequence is TGTGCCAGCAGCTTGCGGCGGGGGGTTGTATCAGATACGCAGTATTTT.

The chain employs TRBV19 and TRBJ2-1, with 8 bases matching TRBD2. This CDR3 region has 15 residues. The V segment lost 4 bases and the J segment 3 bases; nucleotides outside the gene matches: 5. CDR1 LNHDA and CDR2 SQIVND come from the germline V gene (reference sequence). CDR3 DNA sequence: TGTGCCAGTAGTACCGGGAGGGCTAACTACAATGAGCAGTTCTTC. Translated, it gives CASSTGRANYNEQFF.

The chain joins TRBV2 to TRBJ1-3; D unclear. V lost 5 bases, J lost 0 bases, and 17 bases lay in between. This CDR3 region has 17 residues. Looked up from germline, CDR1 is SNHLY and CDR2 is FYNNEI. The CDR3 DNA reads TGTGCCAGCAGTTCCCGCCCTTTCCGTTCCTCTGGAAACACCATATATTTT. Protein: CASSSRPFRSSGNTIYF.

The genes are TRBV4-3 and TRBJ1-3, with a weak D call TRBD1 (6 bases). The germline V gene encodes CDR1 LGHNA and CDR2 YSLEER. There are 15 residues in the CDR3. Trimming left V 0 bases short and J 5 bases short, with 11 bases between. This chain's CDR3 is CASSQDPDSRNTIYF. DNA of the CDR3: TGCGCCAGCAGCCAAGATCCGGACAGTAGAAACACCATATATTTT.

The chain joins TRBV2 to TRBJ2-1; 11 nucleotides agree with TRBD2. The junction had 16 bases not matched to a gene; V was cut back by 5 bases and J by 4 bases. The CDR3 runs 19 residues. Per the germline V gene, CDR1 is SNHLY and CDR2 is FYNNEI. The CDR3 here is CASSRGWAGTSGKYNEQFF. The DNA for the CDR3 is TGTGCCAGCAGTCGAGGGTGGGCCGGGACTAGCGGAAAATACAATGAGCAGTTCTTC.

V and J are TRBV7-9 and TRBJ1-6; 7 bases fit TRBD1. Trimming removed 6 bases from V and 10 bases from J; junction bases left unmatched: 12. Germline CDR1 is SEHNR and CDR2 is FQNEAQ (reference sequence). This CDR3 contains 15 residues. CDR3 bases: TGTGCCAGCAGTTATGACACAGGGGAGGGGTCACCCCTCCACTTT. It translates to CASSYDTGEGSPLHF.